A selection of T cell receptor beta chains follows, all from one sample in a study of blood T cell repertoires in COVID-19. Profiled with immunoSEQ multiplex PCR; TCRdb holds only in-frame clones, not every one. This table has some 300,000 clones, 75% to 90% appearing once. The material sequenced was peripheral blood. These receptors were taken from a woman aged 65 to 85 with COVID-19, enrolled during active disease. CDR3s include the opening cysteine and the closing phenylalanine or tryptophan. Fields, in order: CDR3 DNA, CDR3 protein, J gene, D gene, clone size, V gene, CDR3 length. The D gene is left open where the match is weak. Only part of the rows carry a size: once, few, many, or a class if the clone is expanded.

DNA: TGTGCCAGCAGCTCGGCGCCCGGGACAGCCCTTAACTATGGCTACACCTTC
CDR3: CASSSAPGTALNYGYTF
J: TRBJ1-2
D: TRBD1
size: -
V: TRBV5-6
length: 17

DNA: TGTGCCACCAGTGATTGGAGCCGGGGACAGTATGGCTACACCTTC
CDR3: CATSDWSRGQYGYTF
J: TRBJ1-2
D: TRBD1
size: -
V: TRBV24-1
length: 15

DNA: TGTGCCAGCAGTTATACAGGGAGTTCCTACGAGCAGTACTTC
CDR3: CASSYTGSSYEQYF
J: TRBJ2-7
D: -
size: -
V: TRBV7-2
length: 14

DNA: TGTGCCAGCTCACCCCGAACAGGGGGTAGTGAAAAACTGTTTTTT
CDR3: CASSPRTGGSEKLFF
J: TRBJ1-4
D: TRBD1
size: -
V: TRBV18
length: 15

DNA: TGTGCCATCAATGGGAGAAGGGTGGGAGGGGAGCTGTTTTTT
CDR3: CAINGRRVGGELFF
J: TRBJ2-2
D: -
size: -
V: TRBV6-6
length: 14

DNA: TGTGCCAGCACCCAGGGCTATGGCTACACCTTC
CDR3: CASTQGYGYTF
J: TRBJ1-2
D: -
size: -
V: TRBV12-3/TRBV12-4
length: 11

DNA: TGTGCCAGCAGCGGGACTAGCGGGGTTTACGAGCAGTACTTC
CDR3: CASSGTSGVYEQYF
J: TRBJ2-7
D: TRBD2
size: -
V: TRBV5-4
length: 14

DNA: TGTGCCAGCAGCCAAGGGGGCCTCGGGGCTAGCGGGGGGTTGAGCTCCTACGAGCAGTACTTC
CDR3: CASSQGGLGASGGLSSYEQYF
J: TRBJ2-7
D: TRBD2
size: -
V: TRBV4-2
length: 21

DNA: TGTGCCAGCAGCTACTCCGGACTAGCATTCGACAATGAGCAGTTCTTC
CDR3: CASSYSGLAFDNEQFF
J: TRBJ2-1
D: TRBD2
size: -
V: TRBV7-3
length: 16

DNA: TGTGCCAGCAGTTACTCGGGGACAGTCTATGGCTACACCTTC
CDR3: CASSYSGTVYGYTF
J: TRBJ1-2
D: TRBD1
size: -
V: TRBV6-5
length: 14

DNA: TGTGCCAGCTCATCACAGGGGGCGAAGGAAGGCTACACCTTC
CDR3: CASSSQGAKEGYTF
J: TRBJ1-2
D: TRBD1
size: -
V: TRBV18
length: 14

DNA: TGTGCCAGCAGCAGCGACAGGGGGGTTTCCTATGGCTACACCTTC
CDR3: CASSSDRGVSYGYTF
J: TRBJ1-2
D: TRBD1
size: -
V: TRBV6-5
length: 15

DNA: TGCGCCAGCAGCTTGGGGTCAGGGGGCAGTCAGCCCCAGCATTTT
CDR3: CASSLGSGGSQPQHF
J: TRBJ1-5
D: TRBD1
size: -
V: TRBV5-1
length: 15

DNA: TGCAGCGTTGAATCAGGGACAGATACGCAGTATTTT
CDR3: CSVESGTDTQYF
J: TRBJ2-3
D: -
size: -
V: TRBV29-1
length: 12

DNA: TGTGCCATCTCCACGGGGAGAAATCAGCCCCAGCATTTT
CDR3: CAISTGRNQPQHF
J: TRBJ1-5
D: -
size: -
V: TRBV6-6
length: 13

DNA: TGTGCCAGCAGCTTGGATCGGGGGAGCGGCACCATATATTTT
CDR3: CASSLDRGSGTIYF
J: TRBJ1-3
D: -
size: -
V: TRBV11-2
length: 14

DNA: TGTGCCAGCTCAGAGACAGGGGTCTCTGGGGCCAACGTCCTGACTTTC
CDR3: CASSETGVSGANVLTF
J: TRBJ2-6
D: TRBD1
size: once
V: TRBV18
length: 16

DNA: TGTGCCAGCAGCAGACCCCCCGGGACAGGGAATGAAAAACTGTTTTTT
CDR3: CASSRPPGTGNEKLFF
J: TRBJ1-4
D: TRBD1
size: -
V: TRBV27
length: 16

DNA: TGTGCCAGCAGCCGGGCGGGGGGCTCTGGAAACACCATATATTTT
CDR3: CASSRAGGSGNTIYF
J: TRBJ1-3
D: -
size: -
V: TRBV7-2
length: 15

DNA: TGTGCCAGCAGTGGGGCCCCCAATGAGCAGTTCTTC
CDR3: CASSGAPNEQFF
J: TRBJ2-1
D: -
size: once
V: TRBV12-3/TRBV12-4
length: 12

DNA: TGTGCCAGCAGCCCCGCCGACAGAGCTAACTATGGCTACACCTTC
CDR3: CASSPADRANYGYTF
J: TRBJ1-2
D: -
size: -
V: TRBV5-6
length: 15

DNA: TGCGCCAGCAGCCCTCCCGGGACAGCTCAATACGAGCAGTACTTC
CDR3: CASSPPGTAQYEQYF
J: TRBJ2-7
D: TRBD1
size: once
V: TRBV4-1
length: 15

DNA: TGCGCCAGCAGTCCGGGACTAGCGGATTCAGATACGCAGTATTTT
CDR3: CASSPGLADSDTQYF
J: TRBJ2-3
D: TRBD2
size: -
V: TRBV4-3
length: 15

DNA: TGTGCCAGCAGTTACTCGGGGAGCTCCTATAATTCACCCCTCCACTTT
CDR3: CASSYSGSSYNSPLHF
J: TRBJ1-6
D: -
size: few
V: TRBV6-5
length: 16

DNA: TGTGCCAGCAGTGAAGGGGCAGCGGGAGATACGCAGTATTTT
CDR3: CASSEGAAGDTQYF
J: TRBJ2-3
D: -
size: once
V: TRBV6-1
length: 14

DNA: TGTGCCTGGGGCTTTCACAGGGTGTCCGGCTACACCTTC
CDR3: CAWGFHRVSGYTF
J: TRBJ1-2
D: -
size: -
V: TRBV30
length: 13

DNA: TGTGCCAGCAGCGAAGGACAGGGGTCAGATACGCAGTATTTT
CDR3: CASSEGQGSDTQYF
J: TRBJ2-3
D: TRBD1
size: -
V: TRBV2
length: 14

DNA: TGTGCCATCAGGAGTATCTCTGGAAACACCATATATTTT
CDR3: CAIRSISGNTIYF
J: TRBJ1-3
D: -
size: -
V: TRBV10-3
length: 13

DNA: TGTGCCAGTAGTCTACCCTCCCAGGGGGCCGGGGAGCTGTTTTTT
CDR3: CASSLPSQGAGELFF
J: TRBJ2-2
D: TRBD1
size: few
V: TRBV19
length: 15

DNA: TGCGCCAGCAGTGAGTCTCGGGTCGGAGGCTACACCTTC
CDR3: CASSESRVGGYTF
J: TRBJ1-2
D: -
size: few
V: TRBV10-1
length: 13

DNA: TGTGCCAGAAGCTTGGGAACAGGGCTGGATGAGCAGTACTTC
CDR3: CARSLGTGLDEQYF
J: TRBJ2-7
D: -
size: -
V: TRBV5-3
length: 14

DNA: TGCAGCGTAGTAGGTGTCGGGGAGACCCAGTACTTC
CDR3: CSVVGVGETQYF
J: TRBJ2-5
D: -
size: few
V: TRBV29-1
length: 12

DNA: TGTGCCGCAACCCGGTCCTACAATGAGCAGTTCTTC
CDR3: CAATRSYNEQFF
J: TRBJ2-1
D: -
size: once
V: TRBV30
length: 12

DNA: TGCGCCAGCAGCTTGGCGGGACAGTCCACCGGGGAGCTGTTTTTT
CDR3: CASSLAGQSTGELFF
J: TRBJ2-2
D: TRBD1
size: -
V: TRBV5-1
length: 15

DNA: TGCGCCAGCAGCCCGGAACAGGGGATATGGGGTGGCTACACCTTC
CDR3: CASSPEQGIWGGYTF
J: TRBJ1-2
D: TRBD1
size: -
V: TRBV5-1
length: 15

DNA: TGTGCCAGCTCACCCGGCTCACAGGGGGTGGATACGCAGTATTTT
CDR3: CASSPGSQGVDTQYF
J: TRBJ2-3
D: TRBD1
size: -
V: TRBV18
length: 15

DNA: TGCGCCAGCAGTGTCGGGACAGGGAGTGAAAAACTGTTTTTT
CDR3: CASSVGTGSEKLFF
J: TRBJ1-4
D: TRBD1
size: -
V: TRBV5-1
length: 14

DNA: TGTGCCAGTAACTCGGGGGGCCTAAGGGGCTACACCTTC
CDR3: CASNSGGLRGYTF
J: TRBJ1-2
D: -
size: -
V: TRBV19
length: 13

DNA: TGTGCCTGGAGCGTAAGTTTGGGACTAGCGGGCCTCTACGAGCAGTACTTC
CDR3: CAWSVSLGLAGLYEQYF
J: TRBJ2-7
D: TRBD2
size: -
V: TRBV30
length: 17

DNA: TGTGCCAGCAGCCCGCGGTGGACAGGGGATGGGAATGAGCAGTTCTTC
CDR3: CASSPRWTGDGNEQFF
J: TRBJ2-1
D: TRBD1
size: -
V: TRBV7-2
length: 16

DNA: TGTGCCAGCAGCCAAGCGGGGGGAGCTGAGACCCAGTACTTC
CDR3: CASSQAGGAETQYF
J: TRBJ2-5
D: TRBD2
size: -
V: TRBV3-1/TRBV3-2
length: 14

DNA: TGCGCCAGCAGCCAAGAACTAGCGGGGAACTACAATGAGCAGTTCTTC
CDR3: CASSQELAGNYNEQFF
J: TRBJ2-1
D: TRBD2
size: -
V: TRBV4-1
length: 16

DNA: TGTGCCAGCAGCTTGGGAGGCGGGGCGAACACCGGGGAGCTGTTTTTT
CDR3: CASSLGGGANTGELFF
J: TRBJ2-2
D: -
size: -
V: TRBV5-4
length: 16

DNA: TGTGCCAGTAGTATTTCCCGAAGCTACAGGGGGAAAGCAACTAATGAAAAACTGTTTTTT
CDR3: CASSISRSYRGKATNEKLFF
J: TRBJ1-4
D: TRBD1
size: -
V: TRBV19
length: 20

DNA: TGCGCCAGCAGCTTAGGGACAGGACTGGAACAGCCCCAGCATTTT
CDR3: CASSLGTGLEQPQHF
J: TRBJ1-5
D: TRBD1
size: once
V: TRBV5-1
length: 15

DNA: TGTGCCAGCAGTTTGGCGGCGAAGGGCACAGATACGCAGTATTTT
CDR3: CASSLAAKGTDTQYF
J: TRBJ2-3
D: -
size: -
V: TRBV28
length: 15

DNA: TGTGCCAGCAGCTTCGTCCAGGGGACCTTCTGGGGCTACACCTTC
CDR3: CASSFVQGTFWGYTF
J: TRBJ1-2
D: -
size: -
V: TRBV27
length: 15

DNA: TGTGCCACCACGGGGGGCTCCTATAATTCACCCCTCCACTTT
CDR3: CATTGGSYNSPLHF
J: TRBJ1-6
D: -
size: -
V: TRBV25-1
length: 14

DNA: TGTGCCAGCTCGCGGGACCAAGAGACCCAGTACTTC
CDR3: CASSRDQETQYF
J: TRBJ2-5
D: -
size: -
V: TRBV18
length: 12

DNA: TGTGCCAGCAGCTTAGACTACTCCTCGTACGAGCAGTACTTC
CDR3: CASSLDYSSYEQYF
J: TRBJ2-7
D: -
size: once
V: TRBV11-2
length: 14

DNA: TGTGCCAGTAGTATAGCCCCGTCGGGGGGGTACTATGGCTACACCTTC
CDR3: CASSIAPSGGYYGYTF
J: TRBJ1-2
D: -
size: -
V: TRBV19
length: 16

DNA: TGTGCCAGCACAGAACAGGGACCCGGGACTGAAGCTTTCTTT
CDR3: CASTEQGPGTEAFF
J: TRBJ1-1
D: -
size: -
V: TRBV2
length: 14

DNA: TGTGCCAGCACCGGGGGGCAGCCCACAGATACGCAGTATTTT
CDR3: CASTGGQPTDTQYF
J: TRBJ2-3
D: -
size: few
V: TRBV9
length: 14

DNA: TGTGCCAGCAGCGCCTCCATGACAGCTCCTAACTATGGCTACACCTTC
CDR3: CASSASMTAPNYGYTF
J: TRBJ1-2
D: -
size: -
V: TRBV9
length: 16

DNA: TGCGCCAGCAGTGAGTCACAGGGGACCTATGGCTACACCTTC
CDR3: CASSESQGTYGYTF
J: TRBJ1-2
D: TRBD1
size: -
V: TRBV10-2
length: 14

DNA: TGTGCCAGCAGCTTAGTGGGGAGGAATTCACCCCTCCACTTT
CDR3: CASSLVGRNSPLHF
J: TRBJ1-6
D: -
size: -
V: TRBV7-2
length: 14

DNA: TGTGCCAGCAGCTTAGGAGTGCGAACGGGGGGGCGAGAGACCCAGTACTTC
CDR3: CASSLGVRTGGRETQYF
J: TRBJ2-5
D: TRBD2
size: -
V: TRBV11-2
length: 17

DNA: TGTGCCAGTAGTATTTTGGGGGGGGGCCGCTTTGTTCAGCCCCAGCATTTT
CDR3: CASSILGGGRFVQPQHF
J: TRBJ1-5
D: -
size: -
V: TRBV19
length: 17

DNA: TGTGCCAGCAGCTTAGCCCCCTCCGGGGAGCTGTTTTTT
CDR3: CASSLAPSGELFF
J: TRBJ2-2
D: -
size: few
V: TRBV7-7
length: 13